The 12 T cell receptor beta chains given below trace back to one sample, sequenced in a study of cytomegalovirus exposure and HLA in healthy donors. The PCR was carried out with 60 Vbeta primers and 13 Jbeta primers. Some clones are missing from TCRdb's copy, which holds only in-frame ones; the method was immunoSEQ multiplex PCR. The sample comprises about 73,000 clones, 67% of which are singletons, and 6.5% to 7.5% rests with the top ten. What was sequenced was PBMCs. Every receptor here comes from a woman aged 45-65 years in good health and CMV-seropositive.

The gene calls are TRBV28 and TRBJ2-5; D may be TRBD1 (8 bases). Germline values: CDR1 MDHEN, CDR2 SYDVKM. V was pared by 5 bases and J by 3 bases, with 22 bases between. The CDR3 consists of 17 residues. CDR3 loop: CASSRLGGGQVKETQYF. The DNA for the CDR3 is TGTGCCAGCAGTCGCTTGGGGGGGGGACAGGTAAAAGAGACCCAGTACTTC.

The chain uses TRBV7-2 and TRBJ1-4, with a weak D call TRBD1 (5 bases). The V gene's germline CDR1 is SGHTA and CDR2 FQGNSA. The V and J ends lost 5 bases and 7 bases respectively, with 11 bases between them. CDR3 size: 13 residues. CDR3: CASSRGGSEKLFF. CDR3 in DNA: TGTGCCAGCAGCCGGGGGGGGAGTGAAAAACTGTTTTTT.

V usage is TRBV6-8 and J usage is TRBJ1-5; 10 bases are a match to TRBD1. Trimming at V came to 6 bases and at J to 4 bases, leaving 3 bases not matched to a gene. This CDR3 spans 14 amino acids. Germline assignment: CDR1 MNHGY and CDR2 SAAAGT. CDR3 DNA: TGTGCCAGCAGGGGACAGGGGCCTAATCAGCCCCAGCATTTT. This gives the protein CASRGQGPNQPQHF.

This rearrangement joins TRBV19 to TRBJ1-3; 7 bases match TRBD1. The CDR3 loop spans 16 amino acids. Germline assignment: CDR1 LNHDA and CDR2 SQIVND (reference sequence). V shed 6 bases, J shed 0 bases, and the junction held 8 bases outside the gene matches. The CDR3 spells CASSSGTAGSGNTIYF. Here the CDR3 DNA reads TGTGCCAGTAGCTCCGGGACAGCTGGCTCTGGAAACACCATATATTTT. Full variable domain (rest looked up from reference TRBV19 and TRBJ1-3): DGGITQSPKYLFRKEGQNVTLSCEQNLNHDAMYWYRQDPGQGLRLIYYSQIVNDFQKGDIAEGYSVSREKKESFPLTVTSAQKNPTAFYLCASSSGTAGSGNTIYFGEGSWLTVV.

The CDR3 DNA is TGTGCCAGCAGCGACTTCTTCACCGGGGAGCTGTTTTTT. Its protein product is CASSDFFTGELFF. This chain connects TRBV5-4 to TRBJ2-2, with D unresolved. The ends were cut back, 4 bases at V and 4 bases at J, with 8 bases in the middle. The length of the CDR3 is 13 residues. CDR1 is SGHNT and CDR2 is YYREEE in the germline V gene (reference sequence).

The chain joins TRBV5-4 to TRBJ2-1; 8 bases are shared with TRBD2. The CDR3 has 15 amino acids. Per germline, CDR1 SGHNT and CDR2 YYREEE (reference sequence). V lost 2 bases to trimming and J lost 4 bases; unmatched junction nucleotides: 5. The CDR3, as DNA: TGTGCCAGCAGCTTTGGATTAGCGGGGTACAATGAGCAGTTCTTC. It yields the protein CASSFGLAGYNEQFF.

This chain uses TRBV10-2 with TRBJ2-7, with 12 bases lining up with TRBD1. The germline V gene encodes CDR1 WSHSY and CDR2 SAAADI. The CDR3 extends over 15 amino acids. V lost 9 bases to trimming and J lost 5 bases; unmatched junction nucleotides: 11. The CDR3 coding sequence is TGCGCCAGTCGGGACAGGGGGCAGGGGTACGACGAGCAGTACTTC. This gives the protein CASRDRGQGYDEQYF.

The table lists this clone with a few counts. The gene calls are TRBV2 and TRBJ2-1; 9 bases are shared with TRBD2. Trimming took 7 bases from V and 0 from J; bases not matched to a gene: 4. The CDR3 is 15 residues long. Germline lookup yields CDR1 SNHLY and CDR2 FYNNEI. The CDR3 DNA sequence: TGTGCCAGCAATAGCGGGGGTAGCTCCTACAATGAGCAGTTCTTC. Amino acids: CASNSGGSSYNEQFF.

The V and J genes are TRBV6-5 and TRBJ2-5; perhaps TRBD1 as D (5 bases). The CDR3 runs to 15 residues. Trimming left V 0 bases short and J 2 bases short, with 10 bases between. Germline loops: CDR1 MNHEY, CDR2 SVGAGI. Here the CDR3 DNA reads TGTGCCAGCAGTTACTCCCAGGGTCCACAAGAGACCCAGTACTTC. Translated: CASSYSQGPQETQYF.

The chain carries TRBV11-3 and TRBJ1-1, with D possibly TRBD1 on 6 matching bases. This CDR3 has 15 amino acids. CDR1 is SGHNT, CDR2 YENEEA, per germline. Trimming left V 1 base short and J 4 bases short, with 13 bases between. The CDR3 bases are TGTGCCAGCAGCTTAGGCAGTCAGGGGAGCACTGAAGCTTTCTTT. This translates into CASSLGSQGSTEAFF.

This clone is termed medium-sized. The chain's CDR3 is CASSEVTTGTSNQPQHF. CDR3 sequence (DNA): TGTGCCAGCAGTGAAGTTACGACAGGGACGAGCAATCAGCCCCAGCATTTT. The chain couples TRBV6-1 to TRBJ1-5; 7 nucleotides match TRBD1. The CDR3 consists of 17 residues. Germline lookup yields CDR1 MNHNS and CDR2 SASEGT. Losses at the gene ends were 1 base for V and 1 base for J; bases not matched to a gene: 7.

This chain joins TRBV20-1 and TRBJ1-2; TRBD1 is a possible D gene (5 bases). Looked up from germline, CDR1 is DFQATT and CDR2 is SNEGSKA (reference sequence). Trimming removed 3 bases from V and 7 bases from J, with 9 bases in between. The CDR3 extends over 11 amino acids. CDR3 coding DNA: TGCAGTGCTAGTGCTGGGGCTGGCTACACCTTC. Translated: CSASAGAGYTF.